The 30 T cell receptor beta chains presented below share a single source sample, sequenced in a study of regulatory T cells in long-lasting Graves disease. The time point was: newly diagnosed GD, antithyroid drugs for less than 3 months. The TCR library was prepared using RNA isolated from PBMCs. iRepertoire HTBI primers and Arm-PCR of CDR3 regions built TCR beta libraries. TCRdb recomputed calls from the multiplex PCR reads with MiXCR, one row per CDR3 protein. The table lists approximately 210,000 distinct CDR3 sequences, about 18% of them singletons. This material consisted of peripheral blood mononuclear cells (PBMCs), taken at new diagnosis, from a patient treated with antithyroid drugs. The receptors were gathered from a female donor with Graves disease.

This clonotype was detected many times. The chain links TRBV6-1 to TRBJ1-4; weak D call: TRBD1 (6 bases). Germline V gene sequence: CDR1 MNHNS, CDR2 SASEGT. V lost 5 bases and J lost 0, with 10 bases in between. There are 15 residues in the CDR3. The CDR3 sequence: CASSNTGPTNEKLFF. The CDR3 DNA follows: TGTGCCAGCAGTAATACAGGGCCAACTAATGAAAAACTGTTTTTT.

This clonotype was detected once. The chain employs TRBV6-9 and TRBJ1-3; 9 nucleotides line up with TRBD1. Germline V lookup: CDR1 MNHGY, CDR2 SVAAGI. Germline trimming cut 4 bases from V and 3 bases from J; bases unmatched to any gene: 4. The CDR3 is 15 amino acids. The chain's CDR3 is CASSWGQGVGNTIYF. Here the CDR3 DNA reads TGTGCCAGCAGTTGGGGACAGGGCGTTGGAAACACCATATATTTT.

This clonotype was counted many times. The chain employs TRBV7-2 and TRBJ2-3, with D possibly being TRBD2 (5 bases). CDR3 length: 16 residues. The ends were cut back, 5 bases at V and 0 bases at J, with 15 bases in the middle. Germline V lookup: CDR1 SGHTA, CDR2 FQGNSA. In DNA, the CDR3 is TGTGCCAGCAGCCCCTTAGCGCACCCTAGCACAGATACGCAGTATTTT. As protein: CASSPLAHPSTDTQYF.

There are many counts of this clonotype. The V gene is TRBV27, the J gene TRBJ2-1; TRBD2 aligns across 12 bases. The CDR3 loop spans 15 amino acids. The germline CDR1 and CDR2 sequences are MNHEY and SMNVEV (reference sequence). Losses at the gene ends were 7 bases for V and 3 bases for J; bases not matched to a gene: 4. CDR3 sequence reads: CASTQLAGGYNEQFF. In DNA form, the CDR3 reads TGTGCCAGCACCCAACTAGCGGGAGGCTACAATGAGCAGTTCTTC.

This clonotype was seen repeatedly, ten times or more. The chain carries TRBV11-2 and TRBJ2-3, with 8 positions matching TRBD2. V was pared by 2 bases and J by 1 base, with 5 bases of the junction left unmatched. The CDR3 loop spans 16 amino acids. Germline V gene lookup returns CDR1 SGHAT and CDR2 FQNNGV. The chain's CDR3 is CASSLLSGRGTDTQYF. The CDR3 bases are TGTGCCAGCAGCTTATTGAGCGGGAGAGGCACAGATACGCAGTATTTT.

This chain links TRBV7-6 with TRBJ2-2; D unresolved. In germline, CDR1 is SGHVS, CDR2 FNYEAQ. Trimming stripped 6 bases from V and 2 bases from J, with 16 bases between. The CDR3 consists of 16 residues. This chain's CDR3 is CASSPARASNTGELFF. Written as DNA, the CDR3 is TGTGCCAGCAGTCCGGCGCGAGCGTCTAACACCGGGGAGCTGTTTTTT.

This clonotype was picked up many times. The CDR3 DNA follows: TGTGCCAGCAGCCCCTCGGCACCGGGACAGGGGCCAGATACGCAGTATTTT. This sequence encodes CASSPSAPGQGPDTQYF. V gene TRBV11-3 combines with J gene TRBJ2-3; TRBD1 aligns across 10 bases. The J segment lost 4 bases and the V segment lost 5 bases, leaving 12 bases of the junction unmatched. CDR3 length equals 17 residues. The germline V gene encodes CDR1 SGHNT and CDR2 YENEEA. The whole variable domain, remainder taken from reference TRBV11-3 and TRBJ2-3, is EAGVVQSPRYKIIEKKQPVAFWCNPISGHNTLYWYLQNLGQGPELLIRYENEEAVDDSQLPKDRFSAERLKGVDSTLKIQPAELGDSAVYLCASSPSAPGQGPDTQYFGPGTRLTVL.

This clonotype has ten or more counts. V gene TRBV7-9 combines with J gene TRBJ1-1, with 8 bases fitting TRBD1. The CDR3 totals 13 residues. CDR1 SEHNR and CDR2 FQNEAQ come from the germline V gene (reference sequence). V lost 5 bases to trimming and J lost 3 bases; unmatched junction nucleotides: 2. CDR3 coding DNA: TGTGCCAGCAGCCGGACAGGGTACACTGAAGCTTTCTTT. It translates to CASSRTGYTEAFF.

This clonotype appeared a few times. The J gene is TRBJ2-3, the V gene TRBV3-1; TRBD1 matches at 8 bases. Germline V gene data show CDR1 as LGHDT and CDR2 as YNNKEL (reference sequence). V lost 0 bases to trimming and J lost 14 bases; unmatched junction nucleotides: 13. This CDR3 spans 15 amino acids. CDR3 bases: TGTGCCAGCAGCCAAGATATTGGACAGGGCAGCCTGGGGTATTTT. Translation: CASSQDIGQGSLGYF.

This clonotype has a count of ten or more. The CDR3 DNA reads TGTGCCAGCAGCCGTAAAACCGGACAGCCGAACACTGAAGCTTTCTTT. As protein: CASSRKTGQPNTEAFF. The chain carries TRBV14 and TRBJ1-1, with D tentatively TRBD1 (6 bases). Germline CDR1 is SGHDN and CDR2 is FVKESK. There are 16 residues in the CDR3. The V gene lost 4 bases and the J gene lost 1 base, with 16 bases spanning the gap.

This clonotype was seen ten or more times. DNA for the CDR3: TGCAGTGCTAGAGATACAGGGACGGATGAGCAGTTCTTC. Translated, it gives CSARDTGTDEQFF. The chain carries TRBV20-1 and TRBJ2-1; tentatively, D is TRBD1 (6 bases). The V gene's germline CDR1 is DFQATT and CDR2 SNEGSKA (reference sequence). Trimming took off 0 bases at V and 8 bases at J, with 11 bases between the two ends. The CDR3 contains 13 residues.

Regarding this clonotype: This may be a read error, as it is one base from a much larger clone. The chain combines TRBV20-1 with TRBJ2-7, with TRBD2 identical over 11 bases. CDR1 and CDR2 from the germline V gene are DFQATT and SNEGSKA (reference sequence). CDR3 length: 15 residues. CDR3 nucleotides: TGCAGTGCTAGAGATCCGACTAGCGGGACCTACGATCAGTACTTC. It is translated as CSARDPTSGTYDQYF.

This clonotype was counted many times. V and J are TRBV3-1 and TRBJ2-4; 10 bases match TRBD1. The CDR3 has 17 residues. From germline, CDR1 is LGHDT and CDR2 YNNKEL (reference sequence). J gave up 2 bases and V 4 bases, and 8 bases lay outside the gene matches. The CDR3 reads CASSLTGTGVSKNIQYF. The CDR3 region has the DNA TGTGCCAGCAGCCTTACCGGGACAGGGGTATCCAAAAACATTCAGTACTTC. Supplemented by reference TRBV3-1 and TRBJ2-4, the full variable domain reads DTAVSQTPKYLVTQMGNDKSIKCEQNLGHDTMYWYKQDSKKFLKIMFSYNNKELIINETVPNRFSPKSPDKAHLNLHINSLELGDSAVYFCASSLTGTGVSKNIQYFGAGTRLSVL.

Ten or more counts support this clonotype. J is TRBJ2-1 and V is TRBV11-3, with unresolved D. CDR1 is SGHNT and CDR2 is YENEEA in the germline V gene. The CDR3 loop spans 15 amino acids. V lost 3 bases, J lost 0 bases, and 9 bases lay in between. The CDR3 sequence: CASSFSVSSYNEQFF. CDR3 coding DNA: TGTGCCAGCAGCTTTAGTGTTAGCTCCTACAATGAGCAGTTCTTC.

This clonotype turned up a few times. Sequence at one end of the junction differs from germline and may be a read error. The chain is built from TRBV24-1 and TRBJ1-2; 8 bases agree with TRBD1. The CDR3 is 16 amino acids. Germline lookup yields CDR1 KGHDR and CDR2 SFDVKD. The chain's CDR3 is CATGDLTAGGMDGYTF. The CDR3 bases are TGTGCCACCGGTGATTTAACGGCAGGGGGCATGGATGGCTACACCTTC.

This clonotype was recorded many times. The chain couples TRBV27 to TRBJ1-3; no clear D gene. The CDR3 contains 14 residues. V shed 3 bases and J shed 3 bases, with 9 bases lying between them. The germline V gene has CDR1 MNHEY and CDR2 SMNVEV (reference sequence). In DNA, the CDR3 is TGTGCCAGCAGTTTGGGTAGGCTTGGAAACACCATATATTTT. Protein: CASSLGRLGNTIYF.

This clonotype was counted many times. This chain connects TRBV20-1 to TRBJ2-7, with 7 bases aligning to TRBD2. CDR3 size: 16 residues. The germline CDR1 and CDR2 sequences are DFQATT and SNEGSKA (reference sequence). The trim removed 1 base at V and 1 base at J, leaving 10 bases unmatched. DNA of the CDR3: TGCAGTGCTAGAGGAGGGCGGGGCGGGGGATCCTACGAGCAGTACTTC. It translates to CSARGGRGGGSYEQYF.

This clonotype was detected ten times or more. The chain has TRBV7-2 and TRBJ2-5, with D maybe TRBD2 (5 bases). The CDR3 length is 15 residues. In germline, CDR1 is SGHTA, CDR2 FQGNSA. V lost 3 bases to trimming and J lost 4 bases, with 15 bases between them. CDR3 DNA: TGTGCCAGCAGCTTTCCTTATACGGGGAGAGAGACCCAGTACTTC. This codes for CASSFPYTGRETQYF.

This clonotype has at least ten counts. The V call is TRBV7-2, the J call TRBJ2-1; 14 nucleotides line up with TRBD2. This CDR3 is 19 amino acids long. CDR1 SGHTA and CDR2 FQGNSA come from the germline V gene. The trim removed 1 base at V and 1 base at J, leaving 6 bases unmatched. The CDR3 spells CASSLGLAGGPLSYNEQFF. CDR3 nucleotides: TGTGCCAGCAGCTTAGGACTAGCGGGAGGGCCTTTGTCCTACAATGAGCAGTTCTTC.

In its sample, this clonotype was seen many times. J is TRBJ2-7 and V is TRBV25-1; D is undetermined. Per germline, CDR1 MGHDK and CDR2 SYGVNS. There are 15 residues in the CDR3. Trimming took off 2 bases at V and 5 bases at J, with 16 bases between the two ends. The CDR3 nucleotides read TGTGCCAGCAGTGAAACAGCCTCCTACATCCACGAGCAGTACTTC. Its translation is CASSETASYIHEQYF.

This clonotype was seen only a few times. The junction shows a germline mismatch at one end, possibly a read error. The CDR3 protein is CATSDPTGSSGSTDTQYF. The CDR3 region has the DNA TGTGCCACCAGTGATCCGACAGGGAGTAGTGGGAGCACAGATACGCAGTATTTT. The chain uses TRBV27 and TRBJ2-3; 7 nucleotides line up with TRBD1. Per the germline V gene, CDR1 is MNHEY and CDR2 is SMNVEV (reference sequence). The CDR3 has 18 residues.

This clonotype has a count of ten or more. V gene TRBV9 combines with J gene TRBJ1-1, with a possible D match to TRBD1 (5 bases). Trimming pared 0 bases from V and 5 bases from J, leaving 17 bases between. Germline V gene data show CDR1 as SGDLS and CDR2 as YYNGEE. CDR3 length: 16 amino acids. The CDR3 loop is CASSVAAGEGETEAFF. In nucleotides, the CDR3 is TGTGCCAGCAGCGTAGCCGCAGGTGAAGGGGAGACTGAAGCTTTCTTT.

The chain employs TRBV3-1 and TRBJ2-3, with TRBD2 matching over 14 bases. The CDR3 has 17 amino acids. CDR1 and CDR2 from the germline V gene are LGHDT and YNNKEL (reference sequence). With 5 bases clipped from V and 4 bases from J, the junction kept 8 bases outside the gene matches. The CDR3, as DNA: TGTGCCAGCAGCTCCGGACTAGCGGGAGGAAGCGCAGATACGCAGTATTTT. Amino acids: CASSSGLAGGSADTQYF.

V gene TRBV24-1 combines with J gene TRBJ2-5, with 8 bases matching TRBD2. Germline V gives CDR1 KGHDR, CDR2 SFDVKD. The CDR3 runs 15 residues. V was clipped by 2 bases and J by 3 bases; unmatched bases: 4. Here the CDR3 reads CATSDSGGIEETQYF. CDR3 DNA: TGTGCCACCAGTGATTCGGGGGGGATAGAAGAGACCCAGTACTTC.

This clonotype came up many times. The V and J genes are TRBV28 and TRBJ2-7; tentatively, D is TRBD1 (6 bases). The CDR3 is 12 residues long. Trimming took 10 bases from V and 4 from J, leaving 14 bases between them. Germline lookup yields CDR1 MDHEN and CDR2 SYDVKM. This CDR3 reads CATQGQWYEQYF. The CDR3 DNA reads TGTGCCACCCAAGGACAGTGGTACGAGCAGTACTTC.

CDR3 nucleotide sequence: TGTGCCATCAGTCGGGGGGGGGGTAACAATCAGCCCCAGCATTTT. Its translation: CAISRGGGNNQPQHF. The J gene is TRBJ1-5, the V gene TRBV10-3, with a tentative D call TRBD1 (5 bases). The CDR3 sequence is 15 residues long. Looked up from germline, CDR1 is ENHRY and CDR2 is SYGVKD. The V end lost 5 bases, the J end lost 3 bases, and 14 bases lay between the germline ends.

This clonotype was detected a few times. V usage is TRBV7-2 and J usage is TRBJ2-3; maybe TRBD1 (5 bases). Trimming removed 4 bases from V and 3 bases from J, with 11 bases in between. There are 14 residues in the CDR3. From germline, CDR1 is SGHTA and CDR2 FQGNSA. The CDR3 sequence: CASSYLSGTDTQYF. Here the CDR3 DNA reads TGTGCCAGCAGCTACCTCTCAGGGACAGATACGCAGTATTTT. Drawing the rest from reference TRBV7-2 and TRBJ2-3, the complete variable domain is GAGVSQSPSNKVTEKGKDVELRCDPISGHTALYWYRQSLGQGLEFLIYFQGNSAPDKSGLPSDRFSAERTGGSVSTLTIQRTQQEDSAVYLCASSYLSGTDTQYFGPGTRLTVL.

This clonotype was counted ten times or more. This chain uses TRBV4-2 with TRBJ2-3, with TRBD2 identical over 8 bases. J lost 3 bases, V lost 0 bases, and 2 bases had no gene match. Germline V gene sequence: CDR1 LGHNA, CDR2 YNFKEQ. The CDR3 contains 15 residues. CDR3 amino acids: CASSQEPSGTDTQYF. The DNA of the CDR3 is TGTGCCAGCAGCCAAGAGCCTAGCGGGACAGATACGCAGTATTTT.

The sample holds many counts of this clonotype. The CDR3 loop is CASSYRYGYTF. DNA for the CDR3: TGTGCCAGCAGTTATCGATATGGCTACACCTTC. The chain links TRBV12-3 or TRBV12-4 to TRBJ1-2, with D unclear. The germline V and J ends were trimmed by 4 bases and 5 bases, with 5 bases remaining between them. The CDR3 sequence is 11 residues long.

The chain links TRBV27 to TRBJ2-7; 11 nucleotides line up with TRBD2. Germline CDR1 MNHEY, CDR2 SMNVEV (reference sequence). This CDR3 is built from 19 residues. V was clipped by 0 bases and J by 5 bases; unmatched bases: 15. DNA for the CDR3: TGTGCCAGCAGTTTATCAGTAGCGGGAGGGCCTTTCCTTGTGAACGAGCAGTACTTC. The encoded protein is CASSLSVAGGPFLVNEQYF.